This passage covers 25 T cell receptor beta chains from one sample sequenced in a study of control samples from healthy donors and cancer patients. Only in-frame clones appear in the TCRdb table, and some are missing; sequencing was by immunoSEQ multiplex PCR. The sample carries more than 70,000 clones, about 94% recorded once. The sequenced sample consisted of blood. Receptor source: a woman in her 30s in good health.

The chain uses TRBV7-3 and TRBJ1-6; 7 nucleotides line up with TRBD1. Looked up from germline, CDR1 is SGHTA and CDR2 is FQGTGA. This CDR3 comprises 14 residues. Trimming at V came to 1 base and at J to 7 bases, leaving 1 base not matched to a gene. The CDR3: CASSLMGQNSPLHF. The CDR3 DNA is TGTGCCAGCAGCTTAATGGGACAGAATTCACCCCTCCACTTT.

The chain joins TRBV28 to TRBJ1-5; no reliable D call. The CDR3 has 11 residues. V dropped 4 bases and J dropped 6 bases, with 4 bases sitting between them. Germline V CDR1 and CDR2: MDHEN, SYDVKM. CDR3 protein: CASSSGQPQHF. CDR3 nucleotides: TGTGCCAGCAGTTCGGGTCAGCCCCAGCATTTT.

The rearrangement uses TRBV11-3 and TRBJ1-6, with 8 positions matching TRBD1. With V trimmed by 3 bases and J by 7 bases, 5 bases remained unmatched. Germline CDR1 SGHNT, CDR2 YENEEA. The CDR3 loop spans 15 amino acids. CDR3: CASSFRTGRNSPLHF. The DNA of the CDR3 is TGTGCCAGCAGCTTTAGGACAGGGAGGAATTCACCCCTCCACTTT. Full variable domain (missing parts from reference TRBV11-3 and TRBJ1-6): EAGVVQSPRYKIIEKKQPVAFWCNPISGHNTLYWYLQNLGQGPELLIRYENEEAVDDSQLPKDRFSAERLKGVDSTLKIQPAELGDSAVYLCASSFRTGRNSPLHFGNGTRLTVT.

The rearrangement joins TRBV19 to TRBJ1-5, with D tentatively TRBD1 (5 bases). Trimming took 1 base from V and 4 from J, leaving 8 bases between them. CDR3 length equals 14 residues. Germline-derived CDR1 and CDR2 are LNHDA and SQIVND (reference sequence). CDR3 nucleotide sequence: TGTGCCAGTAGTATAGCCAGGGAGAATCAGCCCCAGCATTTT. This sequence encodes CASSIARENQPQHF.

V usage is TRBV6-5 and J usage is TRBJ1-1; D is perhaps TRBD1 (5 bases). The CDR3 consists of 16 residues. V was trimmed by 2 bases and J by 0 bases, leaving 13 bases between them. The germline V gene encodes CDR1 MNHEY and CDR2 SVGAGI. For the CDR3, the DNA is TGTGCCAGCAGTTACAGGGGCGCGCCAATGAACACTGAAGCTTTCTTT. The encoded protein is CASSYRGAPMNTEAFF.

CDR3: CASSSITTGANTEAFF. For the CDR3, the DNA is TGTGCCAGCAGCTCTATTACCACAGGGGCCAACACTGAAGCTTTCTTT. The V gene is TRBV3-1 (or the pseudogene TRBV3-2), the J gene TRBJ1-1, with 7 bases identical to TRBD1. Germline V gives CDR1 LGHDT, CDR2 YNNKEL (reference sequence). The length of the CDR3 is 16 residues. J gave up 2 bases and V 5 bases, and 11 bases lay outside the gene matches.

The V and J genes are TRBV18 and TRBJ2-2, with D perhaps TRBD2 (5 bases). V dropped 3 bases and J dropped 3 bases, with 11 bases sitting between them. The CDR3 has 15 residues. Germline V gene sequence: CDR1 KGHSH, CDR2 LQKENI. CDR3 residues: CASSPRTGDTGELFF. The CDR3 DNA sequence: TGTGCCAGCTCACCGAGGACTGGGGACACCGGGGAGCTGTTTTTT.

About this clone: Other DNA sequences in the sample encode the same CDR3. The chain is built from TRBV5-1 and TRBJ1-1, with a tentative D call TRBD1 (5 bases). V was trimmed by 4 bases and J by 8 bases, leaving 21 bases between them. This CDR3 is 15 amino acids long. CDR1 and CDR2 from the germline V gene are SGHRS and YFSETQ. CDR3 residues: CASSLHPGDEAEAFF. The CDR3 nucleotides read TGCGCCAGCAGCCTCCACCCGGGGGATGAGGCGGAAGCTTTCTTT.

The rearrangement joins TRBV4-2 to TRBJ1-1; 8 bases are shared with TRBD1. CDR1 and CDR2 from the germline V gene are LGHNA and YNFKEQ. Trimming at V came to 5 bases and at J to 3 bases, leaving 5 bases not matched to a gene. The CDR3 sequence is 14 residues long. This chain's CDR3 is CASSLSGGYTEAFF. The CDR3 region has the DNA TGTGCCAGCAGCTTGTCAGGGGGCTACACTGAAGCTTTCTTT.

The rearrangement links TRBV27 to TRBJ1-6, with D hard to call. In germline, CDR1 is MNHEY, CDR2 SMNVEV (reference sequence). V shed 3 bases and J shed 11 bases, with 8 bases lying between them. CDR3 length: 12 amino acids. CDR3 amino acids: CASSLAGAPLHF. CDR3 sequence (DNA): TGTGCCAGCAGTTTGGCCGGGGCACCCCTCCACTTT.

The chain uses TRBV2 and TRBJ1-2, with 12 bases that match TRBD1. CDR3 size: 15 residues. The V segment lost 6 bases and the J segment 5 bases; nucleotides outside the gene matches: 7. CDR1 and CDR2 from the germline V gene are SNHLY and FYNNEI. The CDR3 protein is CASSQGTGGPYGYTF. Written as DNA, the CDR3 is TGTGCCAGCAGCCAAGGGACAGGGGGCCCATATGGCTACACCTTC. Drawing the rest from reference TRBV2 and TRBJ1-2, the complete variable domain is EPEVTQTPSHQVTQMGQEVILRCVPISNHLYFYWYRQILGQKVEFLVSFYNNEISEKSEIFDDQFSVERPDGSNFTLKIRSTKLEDSAMYFCASSQGTGGPYGYTFGSGTRLTVV.

Here the CDR3 reads CASSTRTGGDTDTQYF. CDR3 in DNA: TGTGCCAGCAGCACTAGGACAGGAGGGGATACAGATACGCAGTATTTT. The chain carries TRBV5-6 and TRBJ2-3; TRBD1 might be the D (7 bases). V shed 4 bases and J shed 3 bases, with 18 bases lying between them. This CDR3 contains 16 residues. Germline V gene data show CDR1 as SGHDT and CDR2 as YYEEEE.

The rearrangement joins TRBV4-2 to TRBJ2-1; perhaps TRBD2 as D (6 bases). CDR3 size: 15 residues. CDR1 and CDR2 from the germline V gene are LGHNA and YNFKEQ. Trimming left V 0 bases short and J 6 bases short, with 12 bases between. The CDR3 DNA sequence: TGTGCCAGCAGCCAAGAAGGTACAGCGGGCAATGAGCAGTTCTTC. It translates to CASSQEGTAGNEQFF.

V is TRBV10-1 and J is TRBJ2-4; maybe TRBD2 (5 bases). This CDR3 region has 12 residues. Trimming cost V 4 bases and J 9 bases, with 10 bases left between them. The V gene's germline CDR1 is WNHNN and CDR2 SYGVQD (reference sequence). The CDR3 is CASSGISGIQYF. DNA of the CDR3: TGCGCCAGCAGTGGAATAAGCGGCATTCAGTACTTC.

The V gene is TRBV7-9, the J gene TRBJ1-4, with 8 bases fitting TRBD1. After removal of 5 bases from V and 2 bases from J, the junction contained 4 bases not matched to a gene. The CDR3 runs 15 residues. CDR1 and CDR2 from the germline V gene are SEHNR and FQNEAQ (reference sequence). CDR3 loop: CASSTTGGTNEKLFF. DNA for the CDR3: TGTGCCAGCAGCACCACAGGGGGGACTAATGAAAAACTGTTTTTT.

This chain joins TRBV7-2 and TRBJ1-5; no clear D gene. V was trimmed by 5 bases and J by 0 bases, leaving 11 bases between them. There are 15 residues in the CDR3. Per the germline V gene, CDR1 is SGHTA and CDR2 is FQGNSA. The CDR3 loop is CASSLNGYSNQPQHF. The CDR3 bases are TGTGCCAGCAGCCTTAACGGGTATAGCAATCAGCCCCAGCATTTT.

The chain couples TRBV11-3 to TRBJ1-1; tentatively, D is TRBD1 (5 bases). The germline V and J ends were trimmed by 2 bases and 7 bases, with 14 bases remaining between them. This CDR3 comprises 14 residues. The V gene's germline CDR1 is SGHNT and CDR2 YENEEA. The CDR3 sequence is CASSLIKGLSEAFF. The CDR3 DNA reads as TGTGCCAGCAGCTTAATCAAGGGGTTGAGTGAAGCTTTCTTT.

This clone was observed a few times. CDR3 protein: CATSDSGATQPQHF. CDR3 bases: TGTGCCACCAGTGATTCCGGGGCGACTCAGCCCCAGCATTTT. The V call is TRBV24-1, the J call TRBJ1-5; tentative D call: TRBD1 (5 bases). The CDR3 totals 14 residues. Between the trimmed V and J ends, which lost 2 bases and 6 bases, there was a span of 10 bases. The germline V gene has CDR1 KGHDR and CDR2 SFDVKD.

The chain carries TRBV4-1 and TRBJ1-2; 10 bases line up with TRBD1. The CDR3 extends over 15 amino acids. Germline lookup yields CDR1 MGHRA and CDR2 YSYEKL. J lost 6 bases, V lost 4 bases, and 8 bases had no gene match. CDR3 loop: CASSLTPGTGDGYTF. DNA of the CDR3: TGCGCCAGCAGCCTCACACCAGGGACAGGGGATGGCTACACCTTC.

The CDR3 sequence is CASSLDSMMSFTDTQYF. The CDR3 bases are TGTGCCAGCAGCTTAGATTCAATGATGTCCTTCACAGATACGCAGTATTTT. V and J are TRBV11-3 and TRBJ2-3; D remains unclear. The V and J ends lost 0 bases and 2 bases respectively, with 15 bases between them. The germline CDR1 and CDR2 sequences are SGHNT and YENEEA. CDR3 length equals 17 residues.

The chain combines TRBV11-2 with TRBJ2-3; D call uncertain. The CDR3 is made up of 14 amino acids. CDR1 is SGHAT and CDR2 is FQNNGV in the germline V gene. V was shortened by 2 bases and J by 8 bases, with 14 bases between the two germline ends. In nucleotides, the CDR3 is TGTGCCAGCAGCTTAAAGGTCGTATCGGGTACGCAGTATTTT. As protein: CASSLKVVSGTQYF.

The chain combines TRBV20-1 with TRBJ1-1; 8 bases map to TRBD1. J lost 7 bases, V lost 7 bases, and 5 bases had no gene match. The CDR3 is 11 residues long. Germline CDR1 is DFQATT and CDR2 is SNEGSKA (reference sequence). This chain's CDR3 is CSGQGNGEAFF. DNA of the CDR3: TGCAGTGGACAGGGGAACGGTGAAGCTTTCTTT.

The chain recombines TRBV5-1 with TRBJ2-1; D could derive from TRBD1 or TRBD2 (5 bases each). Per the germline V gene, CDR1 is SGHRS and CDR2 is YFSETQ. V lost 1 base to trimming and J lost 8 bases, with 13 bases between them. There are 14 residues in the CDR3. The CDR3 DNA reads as TGCGCCAGCAGCTTGTTGGGGGAGTACGATGAGCAGTTCTTC. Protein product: CASSLLGEYDEQFF. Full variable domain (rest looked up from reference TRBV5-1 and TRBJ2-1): KAGVTQTPRYLIKTRGQQVTLSCSPISGHRSVSWYQQTPGQGLQFLFEYFSETQRNKGNFPGRFSGRQFSNSRSEMNVSTLELGDSALYLCASSLLGEYDEQFFGPGTRLTVL.

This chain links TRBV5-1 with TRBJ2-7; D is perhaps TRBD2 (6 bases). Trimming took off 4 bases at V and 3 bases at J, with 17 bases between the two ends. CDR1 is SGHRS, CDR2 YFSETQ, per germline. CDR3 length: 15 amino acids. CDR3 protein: CASSPYRTGDYEQYF. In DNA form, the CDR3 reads TGCGCCAGCAGCCCTTACCGAACGGGAGACTACGAGCAGTACTTC. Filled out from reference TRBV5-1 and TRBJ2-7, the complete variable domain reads KAGVTQTPRYLIKTRGQQVTLSCSPISGHRSVSWYQQTPGQGLQFLFEYFSETQRNKGNFPGRFSGRQFSNSRSEMNVSTLELGDSALYLCASSPYRTGDYEQYFGPGTRLTVT.

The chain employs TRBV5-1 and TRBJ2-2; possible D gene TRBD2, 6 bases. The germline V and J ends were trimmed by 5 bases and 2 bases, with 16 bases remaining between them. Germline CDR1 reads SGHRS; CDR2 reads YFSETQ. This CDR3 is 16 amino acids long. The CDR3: CASSLGGGTNTGELFF. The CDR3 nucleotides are TGCGCCAGCAGTCTAGGTGGAGGGACTAACACCGGGGAGCTGTTTTTT.